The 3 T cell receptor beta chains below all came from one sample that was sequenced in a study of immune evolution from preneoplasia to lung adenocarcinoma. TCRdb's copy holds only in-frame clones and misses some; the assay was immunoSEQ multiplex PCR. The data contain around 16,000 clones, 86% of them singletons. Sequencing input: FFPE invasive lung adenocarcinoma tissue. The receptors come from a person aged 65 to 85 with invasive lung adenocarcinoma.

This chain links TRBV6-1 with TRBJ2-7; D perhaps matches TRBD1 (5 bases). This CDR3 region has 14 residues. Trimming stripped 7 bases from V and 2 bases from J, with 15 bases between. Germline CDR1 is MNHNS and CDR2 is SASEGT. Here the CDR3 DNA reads TGTGCCAGCACCAGAAGGGGTAGCCCCTACGAGCAGTACTTC. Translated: CASTRRGSPYEQYF.

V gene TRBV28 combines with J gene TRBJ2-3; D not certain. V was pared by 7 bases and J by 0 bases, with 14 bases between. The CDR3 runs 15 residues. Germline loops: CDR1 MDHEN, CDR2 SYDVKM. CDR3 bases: TGTGCCAGCATCACCCCCGGGCAGAGCACAGATACGCAGTATTTT. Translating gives CASITPGQSTDTQYF.

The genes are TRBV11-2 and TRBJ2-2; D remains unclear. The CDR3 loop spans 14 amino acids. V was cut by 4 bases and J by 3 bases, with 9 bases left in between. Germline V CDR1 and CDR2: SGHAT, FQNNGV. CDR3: CASSSDPYTGELFF. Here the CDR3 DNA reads TGTGCCAGCAGCTCGGACCCGTACACCGGGGAGCTGTTTTTT.